The sequence of this T cell receptor beta chain was determined in a study of OX40 agonist ivuxolimab in advanced cancers. About this clone: The antigen remains undetermined.

Study-wide results and caveats: By week 6 at 0.1 to 3.0 mg/kg, blood CD4+ and CD8+ T cells had expanded clonally. Undetermined was the antigen specificity of the expanded peripheral T cells. Expansion of clones was among the lowest in partial responders at 0.1-3.0 mg/kg.

This CDR3 is 14 amino acids long. J gave up 7 bases and V 5 bases, and 4 bases lay outside the gene matches. Germline lookup yields CDR1 MNHEY and CDR2 SVGAGI. Method: immunoSEQ multiplex PCR; TCRdb's copy keeps in-frame clones and lacks some. Of 60,000 to 80,000 clones listed, around four fifths were seen once; the top ten hold over 4.5%. The V gene is TRBV6-5, the J gene TRBJ2-1, with 11 positions matching TRBD1. The sample consisted of CD4+ or CD8+ T cells sorted from blood, taken in a trial of the OX40 agonist ivuxolimab. The sequence came from an adult with an advanced solid tumor such as melanoma, head and neck, liver or kidney cancer. The CDR3 nucleotides are TGTGCCAGCAGTGGACAGGGGGCGCGTAATGAGCAGTTCTTC. It encodes CASSGQGARNEQFF.